Detailed here is one TCR beta chain. There are 17 residues in the CDR3. The V and J ends lost 5 bases and 7 bases, in that order; junction bases with no gene match: 18. Germline V gene sequence: CDR1 SGHTA, CDR2 FQGNSA. The source of the sample is a study of blood T cell repertoires in COVID-19. Some clones are missing from TCRdb's copy, which holds only in-frame ones; the method was immunoSEQ multiplex PCR. Among approximately 260,000 clones listed, 65% to 85% were seen once. The genes are TRBV7-2 and TRBJ2-5; TRBD1 agrees at 8 bases. The sequencing input was peripheral blood. The sequence was obtained from a middle-aged woman with active or convalescent COVID-19. The CDR3: CASSPRSMDRVRGTQYF. The CDR3 nucleotides read TGTGCCAGCAGCCCACGCTCCATGGACAGGGTGCGGGGGACCCAGTACTTC.